The T cell receptor beta chain described here comes from a study of sequential checkpoint blockade in melanoma. Whole-study context: First-line arms were nivolumab then ipilimumab, or the reverse, randomized 1:1. Each arm's sequence ended with maintenance nivolumab.

Measured with immunoSEQ multiplex PCR; TCRdb has only the in-frame clones, and not every one. The sample contains fewer than 30,000 clones, about 72% of which appear only once. Treatment denoted: randomized to nivolumab then ipilimumab (arm A) or the reverse (arm B). DNA-damaging chemotherapy had not been given to any patient beforehand. PBMC sorting kept live CD3+CD8+ cells without CD19 or CD56. V lost 1 base and J lost 7; bases outside the gene matches: 10. Germline CDR1 is GTSNPN and CDR2 is SVGIG (reference sequence). This CDR3 region has 15 residues. The sample consisted of CD8+ T cells sorted from blood (inferred from file names), taken from a patient given nivolumab and ipilimumab in sequence. This TCR came from a human donor with melanoma. The V call is TRBV30, the J call TRBJ1-1, with TRBD1 identical over 9 bases. The CDR3 bases are TGTGCCTGGAGTGAGAGGGGACAGGGTTTGGTTGAAGCTTTCTTT. Its protein product is CAWSERGQGLVEAFF.